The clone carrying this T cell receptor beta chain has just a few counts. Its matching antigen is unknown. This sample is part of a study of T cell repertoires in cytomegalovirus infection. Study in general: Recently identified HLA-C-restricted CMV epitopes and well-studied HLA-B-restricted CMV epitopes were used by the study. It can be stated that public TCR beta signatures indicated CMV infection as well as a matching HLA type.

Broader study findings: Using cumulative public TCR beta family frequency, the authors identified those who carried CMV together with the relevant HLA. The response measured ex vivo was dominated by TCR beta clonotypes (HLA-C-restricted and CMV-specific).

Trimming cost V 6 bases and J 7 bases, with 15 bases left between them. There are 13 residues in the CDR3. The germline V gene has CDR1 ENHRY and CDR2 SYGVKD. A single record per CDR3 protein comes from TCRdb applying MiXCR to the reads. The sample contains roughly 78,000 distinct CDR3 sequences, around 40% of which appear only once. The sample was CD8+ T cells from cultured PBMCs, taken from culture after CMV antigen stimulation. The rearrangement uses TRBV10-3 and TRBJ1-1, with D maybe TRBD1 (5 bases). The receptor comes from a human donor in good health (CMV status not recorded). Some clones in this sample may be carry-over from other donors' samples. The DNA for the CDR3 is TGTGCCATCAGCGACCCGATGCAGGGTGAAGCTTTCTTT. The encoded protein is CAISDPMQGEAFF.